This T cell receptor beta chain stems from a study of T cells in Graves' hyperthyroidism and ophthalmopathy. Study-wide context: It was at initial diagnosis, before any treatment, that peripheral blood was collected. Study-level findings and limits: The model identified upcoming ophthalmopathy a median around 6 months ahead of onset. Patients with ophthalmopathy were separated from those with stable hyperthyroidism by a 13 V-J model.

TCR beta CDR3 region amplification was performed from RNA transcripts. Carried out on the TCR CDR3, a first-round RT-PCR used the HTBI primer set. TCRdb re-called the multiplex PCR reads through MiXCR, storing one row per CDR3 protein. This table has 360,000 or so distinct CDR3 sequences, 15% to 20% appearing once. In the case of this clonotype: What it binds is unknown.

The CDR3 covers 15 residues. The V and J ends lost 0 bases and 9 bases respectively, with 12 bases between them. The germline CDR1 and CDR2 sequences are MNHEY and SVGAGI. Extraction of PBMCs used approximately 10 ml of fresh peripheral blood. This chain connects TRBV6-5 to TRBJ1-6; D is uncertain. Sequenced sample: blood. The TCR was taken from a woman between 35 and 50 years old with Graves' ophthalmopathy. CDR3 amino acids: CASSYSRGSRSPLHF. CDR3 sequence (DNA): TGTGCCAGCAGTTACTCGCGGGGAAGCCGTTCACCCCTCCACTTT.